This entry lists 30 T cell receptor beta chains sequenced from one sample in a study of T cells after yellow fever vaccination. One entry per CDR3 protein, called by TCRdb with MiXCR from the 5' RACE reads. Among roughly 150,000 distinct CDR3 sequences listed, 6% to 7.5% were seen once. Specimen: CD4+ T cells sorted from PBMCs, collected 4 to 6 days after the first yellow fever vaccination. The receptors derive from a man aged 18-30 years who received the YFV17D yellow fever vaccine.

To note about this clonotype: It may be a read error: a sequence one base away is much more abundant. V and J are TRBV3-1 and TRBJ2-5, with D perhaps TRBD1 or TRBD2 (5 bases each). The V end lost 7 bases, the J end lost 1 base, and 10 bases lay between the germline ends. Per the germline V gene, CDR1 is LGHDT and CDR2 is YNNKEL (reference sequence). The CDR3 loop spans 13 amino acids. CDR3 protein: CASTPGGQETQYF. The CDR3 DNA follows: TGTGCCAGCACCCCTGGGGGCCAAGAGACCCAGTACTTC.

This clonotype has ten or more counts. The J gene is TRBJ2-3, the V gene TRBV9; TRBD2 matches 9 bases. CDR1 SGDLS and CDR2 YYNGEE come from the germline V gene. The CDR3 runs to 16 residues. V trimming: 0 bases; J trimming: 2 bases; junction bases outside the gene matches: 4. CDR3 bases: TGTGCCAGCAGCGTAGAACTAGCGGGCTTCACAGATACGCAGTATTTT. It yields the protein CASSVELAGFTDTQYF.

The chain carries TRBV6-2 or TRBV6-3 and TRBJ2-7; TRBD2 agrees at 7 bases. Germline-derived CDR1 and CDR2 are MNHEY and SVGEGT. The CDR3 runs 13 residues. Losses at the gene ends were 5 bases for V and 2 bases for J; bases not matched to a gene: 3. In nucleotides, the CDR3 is TGTGCCAGCAGTCGCGCGGGAGCCTACGAGCAGTACGTC. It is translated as CASSRAGAYEQYV.

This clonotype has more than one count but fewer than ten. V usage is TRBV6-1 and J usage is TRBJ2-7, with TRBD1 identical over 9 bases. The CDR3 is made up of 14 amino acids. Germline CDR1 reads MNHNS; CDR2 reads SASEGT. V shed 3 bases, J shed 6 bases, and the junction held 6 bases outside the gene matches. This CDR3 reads CASSDPGTGFEQYF. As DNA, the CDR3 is TGTGCCAGCAGTGATCCAGGGACAGGGTTCGAGCAGTACTTC.

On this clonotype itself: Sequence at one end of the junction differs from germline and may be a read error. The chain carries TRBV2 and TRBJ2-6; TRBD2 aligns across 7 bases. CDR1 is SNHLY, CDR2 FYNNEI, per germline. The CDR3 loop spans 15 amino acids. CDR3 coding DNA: TGTGCCAGCACTGAAGCGGGGCATGGGGCCAACGTCCTGACTTTC. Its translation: CASTEAGHGANVLTF.

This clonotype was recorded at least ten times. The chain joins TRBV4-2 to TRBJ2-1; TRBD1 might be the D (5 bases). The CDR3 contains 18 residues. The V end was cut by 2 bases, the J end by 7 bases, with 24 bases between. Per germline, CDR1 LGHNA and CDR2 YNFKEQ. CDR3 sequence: CASSQILQQRGLGNEQFF. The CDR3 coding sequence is TGTGCCAGCAGCCAAATTCTGCAGCAAAGGGGCTTGGGGAATGAGCAGTTCTTC.

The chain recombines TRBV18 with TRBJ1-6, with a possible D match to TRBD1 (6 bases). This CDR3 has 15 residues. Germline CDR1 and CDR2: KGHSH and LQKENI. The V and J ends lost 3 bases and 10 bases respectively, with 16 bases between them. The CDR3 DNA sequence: TGTGCCAGCTCACCTGGGGACAACCTTGACTCACCCCTCCACTTT. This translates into CASSPGDNLDSPLHF.

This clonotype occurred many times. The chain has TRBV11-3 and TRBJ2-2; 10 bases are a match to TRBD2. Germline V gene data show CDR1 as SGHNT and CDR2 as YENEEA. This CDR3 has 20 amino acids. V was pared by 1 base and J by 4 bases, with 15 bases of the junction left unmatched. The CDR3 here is CASSLGGRWERGGVTGELFF. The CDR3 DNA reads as TGTGCCAGCAGCTTAGGGGGGCGCTGGGAGCGGGGGGGCGTCACCGGGGAGCTGTTTTTT.

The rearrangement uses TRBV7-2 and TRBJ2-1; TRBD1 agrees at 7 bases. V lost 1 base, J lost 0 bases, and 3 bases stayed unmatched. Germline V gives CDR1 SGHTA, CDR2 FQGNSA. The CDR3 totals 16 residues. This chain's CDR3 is CASSLGGTASYNEQFF. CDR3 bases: TGTGCCAGCAGCTTAGGGGGGACAGCCTCCTACAATGAGCAGTTCTTC.

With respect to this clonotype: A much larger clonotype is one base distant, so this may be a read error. For the CDR3, the DNA is TGTGCCAGCAGCGCGGGACTAGCCTCCGCGGAGCTGTTTTTT. This encodes CASSAGLASAELFF. This chain uses TRBV7-2 with TRBJ2-2; 9 nucleotides agree with TRBD2. The CDR3 is 14 amino acids. With 5 bases clipped from V and 10 bases from J, the junction kept 8 bases outside the gene matches. CDR1 is SGHTA and CDR2 is FQGNSA in the germline V gene. The full variable domain, rest sourced from reference TRBV7-2 and TRBJ2-2, is GAGVSQSPSNKVTEKGKDVELRCDPISGHTALYWYRQSLGQGLEFLIYFQGNSAPDKSGLPSDRFSAERTGGSVSTLTIQRTQQEDSAVYLCASSAGLASAELFFGEGSRLTVL.

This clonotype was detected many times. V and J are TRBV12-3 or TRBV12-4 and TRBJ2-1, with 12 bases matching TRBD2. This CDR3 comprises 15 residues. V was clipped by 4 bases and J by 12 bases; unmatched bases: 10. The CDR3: CASSWRLAGDAMQFF. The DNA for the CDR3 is TGTGCCAGCAGTTGGCGACTAGCGGGGGACGCTATGCAGTTCTTC.

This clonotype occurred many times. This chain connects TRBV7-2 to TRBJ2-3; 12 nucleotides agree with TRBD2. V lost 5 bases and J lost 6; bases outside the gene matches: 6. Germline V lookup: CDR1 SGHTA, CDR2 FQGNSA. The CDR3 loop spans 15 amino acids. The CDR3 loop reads CASSPTSGSWDTQYF. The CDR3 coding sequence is TGTGCCAGCAGCCCGACTAGCGGGAGCTGGGATACGCAGTATTTT.

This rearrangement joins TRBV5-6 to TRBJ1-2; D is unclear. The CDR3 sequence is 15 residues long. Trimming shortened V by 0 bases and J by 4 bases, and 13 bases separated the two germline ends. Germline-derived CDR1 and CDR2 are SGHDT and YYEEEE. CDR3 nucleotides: TGTGCCAGCAGCTTGGGCCAGCTATCCGGCTATGGCTACACCTTC. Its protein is CASSLGQLSGYGYTF. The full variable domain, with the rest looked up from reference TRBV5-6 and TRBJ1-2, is DAGVTQSPTHLIKTRGQQVTLRCSPKSGHDTVSWYQQALGQGPQFIFQYYEEEERQRGNFPDRFSGHQFPNYSSELNVNALLLGDSALYLCASSLGQLSGYGYTFGSGTRLTVV.

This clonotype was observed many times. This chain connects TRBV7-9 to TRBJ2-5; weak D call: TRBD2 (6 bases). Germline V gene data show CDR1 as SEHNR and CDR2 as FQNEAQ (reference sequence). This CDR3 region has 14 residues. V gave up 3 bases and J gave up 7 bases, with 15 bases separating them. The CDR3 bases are TGTGCCAGCAGCTTCTGGACGGGGGTAGGGACCCAGTACTTC. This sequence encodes CASSFWTGVGTQYF.

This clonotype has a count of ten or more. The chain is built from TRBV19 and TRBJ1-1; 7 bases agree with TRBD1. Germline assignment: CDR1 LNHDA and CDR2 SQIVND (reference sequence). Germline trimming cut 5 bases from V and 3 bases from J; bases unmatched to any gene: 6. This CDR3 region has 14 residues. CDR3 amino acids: CASSQTGWHTEAFF. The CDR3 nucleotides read TGTGCCAGTAGTCAGACAGGGTGGCACACTGAAGCTTTCTTT. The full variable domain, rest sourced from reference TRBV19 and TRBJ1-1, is DGGITQSPKYLFRKEGQNVTLSCEQNLNHDAMYWYRQDPGQGLRLIYYSQIVNDFQKGDIAEGYSVSREKKESFPLTVTSAQKNPTAFYLCASSQTGWHTEAFFGQGTRLTVV.

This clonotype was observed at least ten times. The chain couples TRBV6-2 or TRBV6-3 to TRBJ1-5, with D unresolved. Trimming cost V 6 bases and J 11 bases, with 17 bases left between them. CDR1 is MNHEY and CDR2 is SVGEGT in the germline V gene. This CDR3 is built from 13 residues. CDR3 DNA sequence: TGTGCCAGCAGCTCCGGCAGCTGGTCGGCCCAGCATTTT. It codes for CASSSGSWSAQHF.

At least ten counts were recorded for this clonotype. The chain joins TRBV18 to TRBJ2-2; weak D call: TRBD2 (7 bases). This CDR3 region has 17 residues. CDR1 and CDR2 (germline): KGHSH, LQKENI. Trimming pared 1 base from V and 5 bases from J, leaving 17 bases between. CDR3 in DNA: TGTGCCAGCTCACCACGGGCGGGGGCCTCGCGGACCGGGGAGCTGTTTTTT. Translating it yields CASSPRAGASRTGELFF.

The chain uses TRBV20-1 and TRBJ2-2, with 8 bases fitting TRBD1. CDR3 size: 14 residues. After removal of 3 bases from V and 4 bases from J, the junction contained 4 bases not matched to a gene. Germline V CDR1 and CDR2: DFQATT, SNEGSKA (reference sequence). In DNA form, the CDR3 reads TGCAGTGCTAGGGGACAGGCCGGCACCGGGGAGCTGTTTTTT. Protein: CSARGQAGTGELFF.

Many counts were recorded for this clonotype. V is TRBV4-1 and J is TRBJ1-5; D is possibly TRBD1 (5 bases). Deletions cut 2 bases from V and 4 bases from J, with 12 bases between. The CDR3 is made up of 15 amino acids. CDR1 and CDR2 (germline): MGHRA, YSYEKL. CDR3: CASSQFIGVNQPQHF. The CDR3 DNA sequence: TGCGCCAGCAGCCAATTTATAGGGGTGAATCAGCCCCAGCATTTT.

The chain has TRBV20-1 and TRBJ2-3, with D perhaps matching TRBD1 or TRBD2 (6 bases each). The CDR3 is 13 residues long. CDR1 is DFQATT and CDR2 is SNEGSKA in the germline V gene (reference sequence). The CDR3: CSLNPGAGDTQYF. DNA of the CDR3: TGCAGCTTAAACCCGGGGGCCGGGGATACGCAGTATTTT.

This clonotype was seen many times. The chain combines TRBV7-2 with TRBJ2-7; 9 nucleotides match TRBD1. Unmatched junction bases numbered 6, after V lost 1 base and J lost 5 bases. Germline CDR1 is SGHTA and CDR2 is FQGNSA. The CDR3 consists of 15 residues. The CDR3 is CASSLVGDRADEQYF. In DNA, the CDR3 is TGTGCCAGCAGCTTAGTTGGGGACAGGGCAGACGAGCAGTACTTC.

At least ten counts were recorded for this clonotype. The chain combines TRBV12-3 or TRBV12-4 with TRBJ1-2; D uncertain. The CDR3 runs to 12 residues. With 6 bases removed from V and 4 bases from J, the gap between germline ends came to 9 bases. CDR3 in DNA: TGTGCCAGCAGCTCTGGTGCCTATGGCTACACCTTC. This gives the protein CASSSGAYGYTF.

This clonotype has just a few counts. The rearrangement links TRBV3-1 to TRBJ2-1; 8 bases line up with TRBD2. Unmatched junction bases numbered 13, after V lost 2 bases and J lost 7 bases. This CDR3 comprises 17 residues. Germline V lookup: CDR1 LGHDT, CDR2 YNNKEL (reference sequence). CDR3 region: CASSQWKASGPGNEQFF. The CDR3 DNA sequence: TGTGCCAGCAGCCAATGGAAGGCTAGCGGGCCGGGGAATGAGCAGTTCTTC.

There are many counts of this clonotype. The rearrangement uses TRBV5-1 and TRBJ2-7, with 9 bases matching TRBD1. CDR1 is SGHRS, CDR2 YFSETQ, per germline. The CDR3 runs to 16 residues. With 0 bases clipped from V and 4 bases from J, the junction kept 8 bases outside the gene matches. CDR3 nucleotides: TGCGCCAGCAGCTTGGATCCGGGACAGGGACCTTACGAGCAGTACTTC. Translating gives CASSLDPGQGPYEQYF.

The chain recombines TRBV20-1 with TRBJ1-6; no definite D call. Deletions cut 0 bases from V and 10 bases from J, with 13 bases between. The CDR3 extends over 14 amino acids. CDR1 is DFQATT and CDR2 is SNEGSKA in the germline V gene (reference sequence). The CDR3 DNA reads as TGCAGTGCTAGAGATCCGGCAGGATCCTCACCCCTCCACTTT. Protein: CSARDPAGSSPLHF.

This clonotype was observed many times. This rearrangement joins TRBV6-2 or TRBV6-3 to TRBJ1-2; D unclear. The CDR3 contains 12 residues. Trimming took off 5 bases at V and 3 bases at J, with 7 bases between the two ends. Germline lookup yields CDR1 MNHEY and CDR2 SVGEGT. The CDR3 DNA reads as TGTGCCAGCAGTACTACCTACTATGGCTACACCTTC. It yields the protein CASSTTYYGYTF.

The CDR3 spells CASSLGLYQETQYF. In DNA, the CDR3 is TGTGCCAGCAGCTTAGGCCTTTACCAAGAGACCCAGTACTTC. This sequence joins TRBV11-2 and TRBJ2-5, with D unresolved. Trimming took 1 base from V and 0 from J, leaving 6 bases between them. From germline, CDR1 is SGHAT and CDR2 FQNNGV. CDR3 length equals 14 residues.

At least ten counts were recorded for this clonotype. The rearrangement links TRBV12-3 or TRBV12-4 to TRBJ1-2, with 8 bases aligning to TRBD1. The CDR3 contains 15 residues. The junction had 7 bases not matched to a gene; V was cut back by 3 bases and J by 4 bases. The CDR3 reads CASSFLDRVVYGYTF. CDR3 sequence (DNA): TGTGCCAGCAGTTTTTTGGACAGGGTCGTCTATGGCTACACCTTC.

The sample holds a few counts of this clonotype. CDR3 nucleotide sequence: TGTGCCAGCAGCTTGGACCGACGGGGCTACACCTTC. Translated: CASSLDRRGYTF. The chain is built from TRBV5-6 and TRBJ1-2; D is ambiguous. There are 12 residues in the CDR3. V lost 0 bases to trimming and J lost 8 bases, with 8 bases between them. Germline CDR1 is SGHDT and CDR2 is YYEEEE.

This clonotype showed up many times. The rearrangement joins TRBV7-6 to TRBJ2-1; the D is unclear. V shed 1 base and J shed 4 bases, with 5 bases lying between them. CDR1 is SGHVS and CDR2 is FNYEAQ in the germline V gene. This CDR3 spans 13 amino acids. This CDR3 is CASSLGPYNEQFF. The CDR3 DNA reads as TGTGCCAGCAGCTTAGGCCCATACAATGAGCAGTTCTTC.